The 28 T cell receptor beta chains presented below share a single source sample, sequenced in a study of blood T cell repertoires in COVID-19. The table came from immunoSEQ multiplex PCR; TCRdb's copy has only in-frame clones and leaves some out. This sample has approximately 260,000 clones, with about 88% found just once. Sequenced input: peripheral blood. Receptors originate from a man younger than 35 with active or convalescent COVID-19.

J is TRBJ1-1 and V is TRBV29-1, with D tentatively TRBD1 (6 bases). Germline V CDR1 and CDR2: SQVTM, ANQGSEA. Trimming pared 6 bases from V and 8 bases from J, leaving 16 bases between. The CDR3 consists of 12 residues. CDR3 DNA sequence: TGCAGCGTCACTTGGGGGACACTGGAAGCTTTCTTT. This codes for CSVTWGTLEAFF.

The chain combines TRBV4-3 with TRBJ2-2; TRBD2 agrees at 7 bases. Germline V gene data show CDR1 as LGHNA and CDR2 as YSLEER. V lost 4 bases to trimming and J lost 3 bases; unmatched junction nucleotides: 5. The CDR3 sequence is 15 residues long. In DNA, the CDR3 is TGCGCCAGCAGCCTTGGGCGGGAGTACACCGGGGAGCTGTTTTTT. It yields the protein CASSLGREYTGELFF.

The chain joins TRBV19 to TRBJ2-1; TRBD2 matches 9 bases. After removal of 3 bases from V and 4 bases from J, the junction contained 4 bases not matched to a gene. The CDR3 extends over 15 amino acids. Per the germline V gene, CDR1 is LNHDA and CDR2 is SQIVND (reference sequence). CDR3 nucleotide sequence: TGTGCCAGTAGTATTCGGACTAGCGAATACAATGAGCAGTTCTTC. The encoded protein is CASSIRTSEYNEQFF.

This clone was detected only a few times. V gene TRBV14 combines with J gene TRBJ2-7, with 8 positions matching TRBD2. This CDR3 is 13 amino acids long. V was clipped by 4 bases and J by 5 bases; unmatched bases: 4. From germline, CDR1 is SGHDN and CDR2 FVKESK. The CDR3 nucleotides are TGTGCCAGCAGCCTTGGACTAGCCCACGAGCAGTACTTC. Translation: CASSLGLAHEQYF.

The chain recombines TRBV6-5 with TRBJ2-1; 9 bases are a match to TRBD2. Germline CDR1 is MNHEY and CDR2 is SVGAGI. CDR3 length: 14 amino acids. J lost 8 bases, V lost 5 bases, and 7 bases had no gene match. CDR3 region: CASSSGGGGYEQFF. The CDR3 nucleotides read TGTGCCAGCAGTAGTGGCGGGGGGGGCTATGAGCAGTTCTTC.

The CDR3: CASSLDRLAPGNEQFF. For the CDR3, the DNA is TGTGCCAGCAGCTTAGACCGCTTAGCCCCGGGCAATGAGCAGTTCTTC. The V gene is TRBV7-2, the J gene TRBJ2-1; D remains ambiguous. CDR3 length equals 16 residues. V gave up 1 base and J gave up 6 bases, with 16 bases separating them. Germline V gene data show CDR1 as SGHTA and CDR2 as FQGNSA. Complete variable domain (other parts from reference TRBV7-2 and TRBJ2-1): GAGVSQSPSNKVTEKGKDVELRCDPISGHTALYWYRQSLGQGLEFLIYFQGNSAPDKSGLPSDRFSAERTGGSVSTLTIQRTQQEDSAVYLCASSLDRLAPGNEQFFGPGTRLTVL.

The rearrangement uses TRBV19 and TRBJ2-2, with a possible D match to TRBD2 (5 bases). The CDR3 sequence is 12 residues long. CDR1 and CDR2 from the germline V gene are LNHDA and SQIVND (reference sequence). The germline V and J ends were trimmed by 3 bases and 7 bases, with 6 bases remaining between them. CDR3 nucleotides: TGTGCCAGTAGTATGGGAGTCGGGGAGCTGTTTTTT. Translated: CASSMGVGELFF.

The chain links TRBV6-2 or TRBV6-3 to TRBJ1-5; D is perhaps TRBD1 (5 bases). With 2 bases removed from V and 5 bases from J, the gap between germline ends came to 7 bases. The CDR3 extends over 13 amino acids. Germline assignment: CDR1 MNHEY and CDR2 SVGEGT. CDR3 coding DNA: TGTGCCAGCAGTTACAGGGGCGATCAGCCCCAGCATTTT. This codes for CASSYRGDQPQHF.

This sequence joins TRBV30 and TRBJ2-7, with a weak D call TRBD2 (5 bases). Per germline, CDR1 GTSNPN and CDR2 SVGIG (reference sequence). The CDR3 runs 14 residues. V lost 6 bases and J lost 7, with 22 bases in between. CDR3 region: CACNGISVVGEQYF. The CDR3, as DNA: TGTGCCTGTAACGGGATCTCCGTCGTGGGTGAGCAGTACTTC.

This clone was detected once. The rearrangement links TRBV11-3 to TRBJ2-5; 9 bases fit TRBD1. Unmatched junction bases numbered 7, after V lost 6 bases and J lost 5 bases. CDR3 size: 14 residues. Germline loops: CDR1 SGHNT, CDR2 YENEEA. The CDR3 is CASRTGGPEETQYF. The CDR3 nucleotides read TGTGCCAGCAGAACAGGGGGCCCGGAGGAGACCCAGTACTTC.

This clone was seen a handful of times. CDR3 nucleotide sequence: TGCGCCAGCAGCTACAGCGGGGGTCCGGGACGGGAGACCCAGTACTTC. Translation: CASSYSGGPGRETQYF. The J gene is TRBJ2-5, the V gene TRBV5-1, with 8 bases aligning to TRBD2. The CDR3 extends over 16 amino acids. Germline V gene lookup returns CDR1 SGHRS and CDR2 YFSETQ. V lost 3 bases to trimming and J lost 5 bases; unmatched junction nucleotides: 12. Variable domain in full (rest from reference TRBV5-1 and TRBJ2-5): KAGVTQTPRYLIKTRGQQVTLSCSPISGHRSVSWYQQTPGQGLQFLFEYFSETQRNKGNFPGRFSGRQFSNSRSEMNVSTLELGDSALYLCASSYSGGPGRETQYFGPGTRLLVL.

J is TRBJ2-7 and V is TRBV25-1, with a possible D match to TRBD1 (7 bases). The CDR3 is 14 amino acids. Germline-derived CDR1 and CDR2 are MGHDK and SYGVNS. The V end was cut by 5 bases, the J end by 6 bases, with 17 bases between. The CDR3 reads CASSTSGGSVEQYF. The CDR3 coding sequence is TGTGCCAGCAGTACGTCAGGGGGGTCGGTCGAGCAGTACTTC.

The genes are TRBV11-3 and TRBJ2-3; D uncertain. Trimming stripped 2 bases from V and 2 bases from J, with 11 bases between. This CDR3 is built from 15 residues. Germline V gene data show CDR1 as SGHNT and CDR2 as YENEEA. CDR3 nucleotide sequence: TGTGCCAGCAGCTTACAAGCTAGTCTCACAGATACGCAGTATTTT. Protein sequence: CASSLQASLTDTQYF.

The chain couples TRBV5-1 to TRBJ2-2, with D unclear. Germline V CDR1 and CDR2: SGHRS, YFSETQ. This CDR3 comprises 15 residues. V dropped 4 bases and J dropped 3 bases, with 13 bases sitting between them. CDR3 residues: CASSGLGLDTGELFF. CDR3 in DNA: TGCGCCAGCAGCGGGTTGGGCTTAGACACCGGGGAGCTGTTTTTT.

In its sample, this clone was seen a few times. This chain uses TRBV18 with TRBJ1-1; D is possibly TRBD1 (6 bases). Looked up from germline, CDR1 is KGHSH and CDR2 is LQKENI. This CDR3 is 13 amino acids long. V was trimmed by 2 bases and J by 8 bases, leaving 12 bases between them. CDR3 DNA: TGTGCCAGCTCACCATCAGGGGAGAGAGAAGCTTTCTTT. This gives the protein CASSPSGEREAFF.

This clone was counted between two and nine times. The rearrangement joins TRBV15 to TRBJ2-7, with D tentatively TRBD2 (6 bases). The CDR3 extends over 16 amino acids. Germline V gene data show CDR1 as LNHNV and CDR2 as YYDKDF (reference sequence). The germline V and J ends were trimmed by 8 bases and 3 bases, with 23 bases remaining between them. CDR3 in DNA: TGTGCCACCGCACAACCGGGAGCACTTACCATCTACGAGCAGTACTTC. It is translated as CATAQPGALTIYEQYF.

The rearrangement joins TRBV6-6 to TRBJ2-7; possible D gene TRBD1, 5 bases. V was clipped by 4 bases and J by 3 bases, with 7 bases between them. CDR3 length equals 12 residues. Germline assignment: CDR1 MNHNY and CDR2 SVGAGI (reference sequence). CDR3 loop: CASSSTDYEQYF. The CDR3 nucleotides are TGTGCCAGCAGTTCGACAGACTACGAGCAGTACTTC.

The rearrangement joins TRBV19 to TRBJ1-5; 7 nucleotides align to TRBD1. V lost 5 bases and J lost 6; bases outside the gene matches: 13. Germline V gene sequence: CDR1 LNHDA, CDR2 SQIVND (reference sequence). The CDR3 covers 16 residues. CDR3 amino acids: CASSRWDRTSVQPQHF. CDR3 DNA: TGTGCCAGTAGTCGGTGGGACAGAACTAGTGTTCAGCCCCAGCATTTT.

The chain uses TRBV28 and TRBJ2-5, with TRBD2 matching 8 bases. The CDR3 has 12 residues. The germline V gene has CDR1 MDHEN and CDR2 SYDVKM. The J segment lost 5 bases and the V segment lost 8 bases, leaving 4 bases of the junction unmatched. CDR3 DNA sequence: TGTGCCAGCCGGGGGGGTGAGGAGACCCAGTACTTC. This sequence encodes CASRGGEETQYF.

The chain has TRBV7-8 and TRBJ2-7, with 7 bases aligning to TRBD1. This CDR3 is 16 amino acids long. The germline CDR1 and CDR2 sequences are SGHVS and FQNEAQ. V trimming: 5 bases; J trimming: 1 base; junction bases outside the gene matches: 11. The CDR3 reads CASSASPKDRSYEQYF. As DNA, the CDR3 is TGTGCCAGCAGCGCGAGCCCGAAGGACAGGTCCTACGAGCAGTACTTC. Supplemented by reference TRBV7-8 and TRBJ2-7, the full variable domain reads GAGVSQSPRYKVAKRGQDVALRCDPISGHVSLFWYQQALGQGPEFLTYFQNEAQLDKSGLPSDRFFAERPEGSVSTLKIQRTQQEDSAVYLCASSASPKDRSYEQYFGPGTRLTVT.

The chain combines TRBV29-1 with TRBJ2-3; D call uncertain. The germline V gene encodes CDR1 SQVTM and CDR2 ANQGSEA. CDR3 length equals 12 residues. V lost 4 bases, J lost 4 bases, and 9 bases lay in between. The CDR3 is CSVADSADTQYF. CDR3 nucleotide sequence: TGCAGCGTTGCTGACTCGGCAGATACGCAGTATTTT.

The chain has TRBV7-3 and TRBJ2-1, with 10 bases identical to TRBD2. J was trimmed by 4 bases and V by 9 bases; bases with no gene match: 6. Germline values: CDR1 SGHTA, CDR2 FQGTGA. This CDR3 region has 14 residues. The CDR3 loop is CASSLAGRYNEQFF. CDR3 nucleotides: TGTGCCAGTTCACTAGCGGGAAGGTACAATGAGCAGTTCTTC.

The chain carries TRBV9 and TRBJ2-5; tentatively, D is TRBD2 (5 bases). The V end lost 3 bases, the J end lost 2 bases, and 8 bases lay between the germline ends. This CDR3 spans 13 amino acids. The germline gives CDR1 SGDLS, CDR2 YYNGEE. CDR3: CASSAGDQETQYF. The CDR3 DNA reads TGTGCCAGCAGCGCCGGGGATCAAGAGACCCAGTACTTC.

The J gene is TRBJ1-4, the V gene TRBV30; tentatively, D is TRBD1 (6 bases). Germline V gives CDR1 GTSNPN, CDR2 SVGIG (reference sequence). CDR3 length: 13 amino acids. The V gene lost 1 base and the J gene lost 5 bases, with 8 bases spanning the gap. CDR3 residues: CAWSEGGNEKLFF. CDR3 DNA: TGTGCCTGGAGTGAGGGGGGGAATGAAAAACTGTTTTTT.

The chain couples TRBV19 to TRBJ1-3, with 7 bases identical to TRBD1. V shed 6 bases and J 5 bases; nucleotides not matched to a gene: 7. The length of the CDR3 is 14 residues. Germline lookup yields CDR1 LNHDA and CDR2 SQIVND (reference sequence). The CDR3 protein is CASSRADRRNTIYF. The CDR3 nucleotides read TGTGCCAGTAGCCGTGCGGACAGGAGAAACACCATATATTTT.

The chain joins TRBV29-1 to TRBJ1-2; 7 nucleotides line up with TRBD1. CDR1 and CDR2 (germline): SQVTM, ANQGSEA. J lost 5 bases, V lost 0 bases, and 6 bases had no gene match. The length of the CDR3 is 14 residues. The CDR3 sequence is CSVEDQARGYGYTF. For the CDR3, the DNA is TGCAGCGTTGAAGATCAGGCCAGGGGGTATGGCTACACCTTC.

The chain joins TRBV27 to TRBJ2-1; 7 nucleotides align to TRBD1. Germline loops: CDR1 MNHEY, CDR2 SMNVEV (reference sequence). J gave up 2 bases and V 10 bases, and 8 bases lay outside the gene matches. CDR3 size: 14 residues. CDR3 sequence (DNA): TGTGCCACCCAACAGGGGATGACCTACAATGAGCAGTTCTTC. It codes for CATQQGMTYNEQFF.

Only one count was recorded for this clone. The chain is built from TRBV27 and TRBJ2-7; D is uncertain. The CDR3 loop spans 13 amino acids. Trimming left V 0 bases short and J 2 bases short, with 5 bases between. CDR1 and CDR2 from the germline V gene are MNHEY and SMNVEV (reference sequence). The CDR3 DNA reads TGTGCCAGCAGTTTATCCCGTCCCTACGAGCAGTACTTC. Protein sequence: CASSLSRPYEQYF.